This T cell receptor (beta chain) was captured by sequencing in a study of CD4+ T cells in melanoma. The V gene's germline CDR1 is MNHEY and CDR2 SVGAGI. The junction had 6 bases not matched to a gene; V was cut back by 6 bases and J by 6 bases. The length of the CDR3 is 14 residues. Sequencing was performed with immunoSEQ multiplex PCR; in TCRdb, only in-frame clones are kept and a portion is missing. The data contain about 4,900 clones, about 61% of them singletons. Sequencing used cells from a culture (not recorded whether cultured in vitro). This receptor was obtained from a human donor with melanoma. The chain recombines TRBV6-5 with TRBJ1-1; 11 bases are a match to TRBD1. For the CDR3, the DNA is TGTGCCAGCAGCTACGGACAGGGGGCGGCTGAAGCTTTCTTT. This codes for CASSYGQGAAEAFF.